This TCR beta chain was retrieved from a study of T-cell reconstitution after alpha-beta-depleted transplantation in children. Findings and caveats of the study: Alpha-beta T cells about two months after transplant reportedly derived from several hundred expanded graft clones. T-cell counts and diversity at one year following transplant were attributed mainly to newly produced T cells.

Unique molecular identifiers were incorporated when the TCRbeta library was constructed. Using its own MiXCR run on the PCR reads, TCRdb lists one record per CDR3 protein. The repertoire consists of approximately 1,000,000 distinct CDR3 sequences, with about 29% occurring once and the leading ten covering under 30%. About this clonotype itself: The antigen is undetermined.

This clonotype originated in a boy less than two years old who had a stem cell transplant for SCID, so the T cells may come from the graft donor. Specimen: PBMCs, mostly from graft donor cells, collected 360 days after TCRalphabeta/CD19-depleted stem cell transplant.

CDR3 sequence (DNA): TGTGCCAGCAGTTACCCAGGGAGGGGAATGAACACTGAAGCTTTCTTT. It codes for CASSYPGRGMNTEAFF. J is TRBJ1-1 and V is TRBV6-5; D perhaps matches TRBD1 (5 bases). The germline CDR1 and CDR2 sequences are MNHEY and SVGAGI. V was clipped by 2 bases and J by 0 bases, with 13 bases between them. The CDR3 has 16 amino acids.